These 17 T cell receptor beta chains came from one sample sequenced in a study of T cell responses to AZD1222 COVID-19 vaccine. Profiling relied on immunoSEQ multiplex PCR, and the TCRdb table lists in-frame clones only, not all of them. The sample lists about 69,000 clones, roughly 85% occurring once. The sample was peripheral blood, taken 28 days after the second AZD1222 dose. All receptors come from an adult who received the AZD1222 COVID-19 vaccine.

The chain employs TRBV4-1 and TRBJ1-6; unclear D gene. The CDR3 runs to 16 residues. V dropped 1 base and J dropped 4 bases, with 11 bases sitting between them. The V gene's germline CDR1 is MGHRA and CDR2 YSYEKL. DNA for the CDR3: TGCGCCAGCAGCCAAGTCAATCCAGCTTATAATTCACCCCTCCACTTT. Its protein product is CASSQVNPAYNSPLHF.

The V call is TRBV5-5, the J call TRBJ1-4, with no clear D. Trimming left V 3 bases short and J 7 bases short, with 10 bases between. The CDR3 spans 13 residues. Germline CDR1 is SGHKS and CDR2 is YYEKEE (reference sequence). CDR3 sequence reads: CASSSIPLEKLFF. In DNA form, the CDR3 reads TGTGCCAGCAGCTCGATCCCACTTGAAAAACTGTTTTTT.

J is TRBJ1-1 and V is TRBV29-1, with D perhaps matching TRBD1 (5 bases). Germline V gene data show CDR1 as SQVTM and CDR2 as ANQGSEA. Trimming pared 4 bases from V and 1 base from J, leaving 10 bases between. The CDR3 consists of 13 residues. Here the CDR3 DNA reads TGCAGCGTTGCGGCAGGGTGGAACACTGAAGCTTTCTTT. Amino acids: CSVAAGWNTEAFF.

The chain couples TRBV6-5 to TRBJ1-1; perhaps TRBD1 as D (6 bases). Between the trimmed V and J ends, which lost 7 bases and 2 bases, there was a span of 17 bases. Germline V lookup: CDR1 MNHEY, CDR2 SVGAGI. The CDR3 loop spans 15 amino acids. CDR3 region: CASTLRIGGNTEAFF. Written as DNA, the CDR3 is TGTGCCAGCACCCTACGAATAGGGGGTAACACTGAAGCTTTCTTT.

The V gene is TRBV6-5, the J gene TRBJ1-2, with 7 bases identical to TRBD1. The V gene end was trimmed by 0 bases and the J gene end by 4 bases; junction bases not matched to a gene: 5. Per germline, CDR1 MNHEY and CDR2 SVGAGI. CDR3 size: 15 residues. The CDR3 here is CASSYSQGQIYGYTF. CDR3 DNA: TGTGCCAGCAGTTACTCCCAGGGACAGATCTATGGCTACACCTTC.

The genes are TRBV23-1 and TRBJ2-1; D is unclear. TRBV23-1 qualifies as an ORF whose function is uncertain. The CDR3 extends over 13 amino acids. The V end was cut by 0 bases, the J end by 6 bases, with 6 bases between. In DNA, the CDR3 is TGCGCCAGCAGTCAATCAACCGTCAATGAGCAGTTCTTC. Translation: CASSQSTVNEQFF.

The chain has TRBV11-3 and TRBJ1-2; D not certain. The CDR3 is 15 amino acids. The germline V gene encodes CDR1 SGHNT and CDR2 YENEEA. V was pared by 5 bases and J by 6 bases, with 19 bases between. Here the CDR3 DNA reads TGTGCCAGCAGCCTAACCTCGGCGGCGCTGGATGGCTACACCTTC. It translates to CASSLTSAALDGYTF. The complete variable domain, with remaining parts taken from reference TRBV11-3 and TRBJ1-2, reads EAGVVQSPRYKIIEKKQPVAFWCNPISGHNTLYWYLQNLGQGPELLIRYENEEAVDDSQLPKDRFSAERLKGVDSTLKIQPAELGDSAVYLCASSLTSAALDGYTFGSGTRLTVV.

The CDR3 DNA follows: TGTGCCAGCAGCCCAGGGGGCCTCGAGCAGTACTTC. This gives the protein CASSPGGLEQYF. The chain combines TRBV5-6 with TRBJ2-7; 8 bases are shared with TRBD1. The germline V gene has CDR1 SGHDT and CDR2 YYEEEE. The CDR3 loop spans 12 amino acids. The junction had 3 bases not matched to a gene; V was cut back by 4 bases and J by 6 bases.

This clone was seen just once. This chain uses TRBV19 with TRBJ1-2, with unresolved D. This CDR3 has 14 amino acids. CDR1 LNHDA and CDR2 SQIVND come from the germline V gene (reference sequence). V lost 6 bases to trimming and J lost 4 bases, with 15 bases between them. CDR3 coding DNA: TGTGCCAGTAGGCGGGCAGGCGATATCTATGGCTACACCTTC. It specifies CASRRAGDIYGYTF.

CDR3 in amino acids: CASHSGGTDTQYF. CDR3 DNA sequence: TGTGCCTCCCACAGCGGCGGCACAGATACGCAGTATTTT. The J gene is TRBJ2-3, the V gene TRBV30; maybe TRBD2 (5 bases). V was trimmed by 7 bases and J by 1 base, leaving 12 bases between them. This CDR3 is built from 13 residues. Germline CDR1 is GTSNPN and CDR2 is SVGIG (reference sequence).

This clone was detected a few times. The chain joins TRBV11-2 to TRBJ2-7, with D uncertain. This CDR3 spans 11 amino acids. V lost 5 bases, J lost 0 bases, and 2 bases lay in between. Germline CDR1 and CDR2: SGHAT and FQNNGV. The chain's CDR3 is CASSHSYEQYF. In DNA, the CDR3 is TGTGCCAGCAGCCACTCCTACGAGCAGTACTTC.

The chain has TRBV3-1 (or the pseudogene TRBV3-2) and TRBJ1-1; the D is unclear. The germline V gene encodes CDR1 LGHDT and CDR2 YNNKEL (reference sequence). With 3 bases removed from V and 11 bases from J, the gap between germline ends came to 13 bases. The CDR3 is 12 residues long. For the CDR3, the DNA is TGTGCCAGCAGCCAGTCGGCCTTGGGGGCTTTCTTT. Translated: CASSQSALGAFF.

This clone was observed many times. The V gene is TRBV9, the J gene TRBJ2-7; 10 positions agree with TRBD1. The CDR3 contains 15 residues. Germline V CDR1 and CDR2: SGDLS, YYNGEE. V shed 3 bases, J shed 2 bases, and the junction held 5 bases outside the gene matches. CDR3 sequence: CASSGAGTGAYEQYF. The CDR3 DNA follows: TGTGCCAGCAGCGGAGCCGGGACAGGGGCCTACGAGCAGTACTTC.

This clone was seen once. The rearrangement joins TRBV10-2 to TRBJ2-2, with TRBD1 identical over 9 bases. This CDR3 comprises 14 residues. V dropped 10 bases and J dropped 1; count of bases not matched to a gene: 4. Per germline, CDR1 WSHSY and CDR2 SAAADI. CDR3: CAIPGQGNTGELFF. The CDR3 bases are TGCGCCATACCGGGACAGGGGAACACCGGGGAGCTGTTTTTT.

This clone was observed a handful of times. This chain links TRBV6-5 with TRBJ2-7, with D perhaps matching TRBD1 or TRBD2 (5 bases each). The CDR3 extends over 13 amino acids. Looked up from germline, CDR1 is MNHEY and CDR2 is SVGAGI. V was trimmed by 6 bases and J by 7 bases, leaving 16 bases between them. The CDR3 loop reads CASRTGPTLEQYF. In nucleotides, the CDR3 is TGTGCCAGCAGAACGGGACCGACTCTAGAGCAGTACTTC.

The chain links TRBV20-1 to TRBJ2-3; TRBD2 matches at 7 bases. V lost 3 bases and J lost 7; bases outside the gene matches: 10. CDR1 is DFQATT and CDR2 is SNEGSKA in the germline V gene (reference sequence). CDR3 size: 14 residues. The DNA of the CDR3 is TGCAGTGCTAGTGTGGCGGGGGTTAGGAATACGCAGTATTTT. Translation gives CSASVAGVRNTQYF.

The chain is built from TRBV5-1 and TRBJ2-3; TRBD1 is a possible D gene (5 bases). V shed 1 base and J shed 2 bases, with 8 bases lying between them. This CDR3 has 14 residues. Germline assignment: CDR1 SGHRS and CDR2 YFSETQ. The CDR3 here is CASSLRQPTDTQYF. In DNA form, the CDR3 reads TGCGCCAGCAGCTTGCGACAGCCCACAGATACGCAGTATTTT.